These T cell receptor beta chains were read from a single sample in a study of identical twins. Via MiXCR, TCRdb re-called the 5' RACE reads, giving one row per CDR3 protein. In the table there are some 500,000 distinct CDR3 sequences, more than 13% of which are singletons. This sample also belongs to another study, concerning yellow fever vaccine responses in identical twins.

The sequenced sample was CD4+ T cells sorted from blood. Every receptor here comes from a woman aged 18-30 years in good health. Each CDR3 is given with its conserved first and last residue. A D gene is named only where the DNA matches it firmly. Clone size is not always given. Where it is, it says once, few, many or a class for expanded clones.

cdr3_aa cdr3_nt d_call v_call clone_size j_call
CASSQVVFGTHPRGTQYF TGCGCCAGCAGCCAAGTAGTCTTCGGGACACATCCCCGCGGGACCCAGTACTTC NA TRBV4-3 few TRBJ2-5
CASRYRTGGNTGELFF TGTGCCAGCAGATACAGGACAGGGGGGAACACCGGGGAGCTGTTTTTT TRBD1 TRBV12-3/TRBV12-4 NA TRBJ2-2
CASSPRRGSPLHF TGTGCCAGCAGCCCCAGAAGGGGTTCACCCCTCCACTTT NA TRBV7-9 many TRBJ1-6
CASSQGEVLQYF TGTGCCAGCAGCCAAGGGGAGGTCCTACAGTACTTC NA TRBV14 few TRBJ2-7
CSAKTSGNTGELFF TGCAGTGCTAAGACTAGCGGGAACACCGGGGAGCTGTTTTTT TRBD2 TRBV20-1 medium-sized TRBJ2-2
CASSQDGSQGREQFF TGCGCCAGCAGCCAAGATGGTAGTCAGGGACGTGAGCAGTTCTTC NA TRBV4-3 NA TRBJ2-1
CASSDGGSGANVLTF TGTGCCAGCAGCGACGGGGGCTCTGGGGCCAACGTCCTGACTTTC NA TRBV3-1 NA TRBJ2-6
CASSANRGGDTEAFF TGTGCCAGCAGCGCCAACAGGGGTGGCGACACTGAAGCTTTCTTT TRBD1 TRBV7-3 NA TRBJ1-1
CASSFPGLADTYEQYF TGCGCCAGCAGCTTTCCGGGACTAGCGGATACCTACGAGCAGTACTTC TRBD2 TRBV5-1 few TRBJ2-7
CSVPDEQFF TGCAGCGTCCCGGACGAGCAGTTCTTC NA TRBV29-1 NA TRBJ2-1
CASSILGTGLMVYEQFF TGTGCCAGTAGTATTTTGGGGACAGGGCTGATGGTATACGAGCAGTTCTTC TRBD1 TRBV19 NA TRBJ2-1
CASSSSGVQTQYF TGTGCCAGCAGTTCATCAGGGGTGCAGACCCAGTACTTC NA TRBV25-1 NA TRBJ2-5
CASSPPGGPPEKLFF TGTGCCAGCTCACCCCCCGGGGGTCCTCCTGAAAAACTGTTTTTT NA TRBV18 NA TRBJ1-4
CASSQDRDRPTLTGELFF TGCGCCAGCAGCCAAGATAGGGACAGGCCTACCCTCACCGGGGAGCTGTTTTTT TRBD1 TRBV4-1 NA TRBJ2-2
CASSLAAGGPNEQFF TGCGCCAGCAGCTTGGCGGCGGGGGGGCCTAATGAGCAGTTCTTC TRBD2 TRBV5-1 NA TRBJ2-1
CSATSSYEQYF TGCAGTGCCACTAGCTCCTACGAGCAGTACTTC NA TRBV20-1 few TRBJ2-7
CASSQDGEQYF TGCGCCAGCAGCCAAGATGGCGAGCAGTACTTC NA TRBV4-3 NA TRBJ2-7
CASSLGTSGGSETQYF TGCGCCAGCAGCTTGGGAACTAGCGGGGGTTCGGAGACCCAGTACTTC TRBD2 TRBV5-1 few TRBJ2-5
CASSPSGGTDTQYF TGTGCCAGCAGCCCAAGTGGCGGCACAGATACGCAGTATTTT NA TRBV11-3 many TRBJ2-3
CASSSTGLAGGRGNIQYF TGTGCCAGCAGTTCCACGGGACTAGCGGGAGGACGGGGAAACATTCAGTACTTC TRBD2 TRBV6-2/TRBV6-3 NA TRBJ2-4
CASSVVYSSEAFF TGTGCCAGCAGCGTAGTATACAGTTCTGAAGCTTTCTTT NA TRBV9 many TRBJ1-1
CASSPNPDPSSYNEQFF TGTGCCAGCTCACCTAACCCCGACCCCAGCTCCTACAATGAGCAGTTCTTC NA TRBV18 NA TRBJ2-1
CASSLAADSYEKLFF TGTGCCAGCAGCTTGGCCGCGGACTCTTATGAAAAACTGTTTTTT NA TRBV5-5 few TRBJ1-4
CASSLGGPIGELFF TGCGCCAGCAGCCTAGGGGGGCCCATCGGGGAGCTGTTTTTT NA TRBV5-1 NA TRBJ2-2
CASSTGATEAFF TGTGCCAGTAGTACTGGGGCCACTGAAGCTTTCTTT NA TRBV19 few TRBJ1-1
CASSRQVLYGYTF TGTGCCAGCAGCCGGCAGGTGCTATACGGCTACACCTTC NA TRBV14 NA TRBJ1-2
CASSSGITGSGANVLTF TGTGCCAGCAGCTCCGGCATTACAGGGTCTGGGGCCAACGTCCTGACTTTC NA TRBV7-2 NA TRBJ2-6
CASLDREEKGYTF TGTGCCAGCTTGGACAGGGAGGAAAAAGGCTACACCTTC TRBD1 TRBV4-2 many TRBJ1-2
CASSYNDNEQFF TGCGCCAGCAGTTATAACGACAATGAGCAGTTCTTC NA TRBV5-1 NA TRBJ2-1
CASSLPGTGTQFF TGTGCCAGCAGCTTGCCAGGGACTGGTACGCAGTTCTTC NA TRBV13 few TRBJ2-1
CASSLDSGQGWVETQYF TGTGCCAGCAGCTTAGATAGTGGCCAGGGCTGGGTGGAGACCCAGTACTTC NA TRBV11-2 NA TRBJ2-5
CAWGPGHEQFF TGTGCCTGGGGTCCGGGGCATGAGCAGTTCTTC NA TRBV11-2 few TRBJ2-1
CASSSDVRYEQYF TGTGCCAGCAGCTCGGATGTTAGGTACGAGCAGTACTTC NA TRBV7-9 NA TRBJ2-7
CASSLAQINYGYTF TGTGCCAGCAGTTTAGCGCAGATTAACTATGGCTACACCTTC NA TRBV12-3/TRBV12-4 few TRBJ1-2
CASSHRLAGVSYEQYF TGTGCCAGCAGCCACCGATTAGCGGGGGTGTCCTACGAGCAGTACTTC TRBD2 TRBV3-1 few TRBJ2-7
CATSRGGRLEQYF TGTGCCACCAGCCGCGGGGGTCGGCTTGAGCAGTACTTC TRBD2 TRBV2 NA TRBJ2-7
CASSLVAGATDTQYF TGTGCCAGCAGCTTAGTCGCGGGGGCCACAGATACGCAGTATTTT NA TRBV7-8 few TRBJ2-3
CATSRDLENEQFF TGTGCCACCAGCAGAGATCTGGAAAATGAGCAGTTCTTC NA TRBV15 few TRBJ2-1
CASSAELAGETDTQYF TGTGCCAGCAGCGCCGAACTAGCGGGGGAAACAGATACGCAGTATTTT TRBD2 TRBV9 few TRBJ2-3
CASSTRRGLSEAFF TGTGCCAGCAGTACCCGGAGGGGGCTTTCTGAAGCTTTCTTT TRBD1 TRBV6-2/TRBV6-3 few TRBJ1-1
CASSQGRQSRGYTF TGTGCCAGCAGCCAGGGTCGGCAGTCGAGAGGCTACACCTTC NA TRBV7-2 NA TRBJ1-2
CASSEYTGGTDTQYF TGTGCCAGCAGTGAATACACAGGGGGGACAGATACGCAGTATTTT TRBD1 TRBV25-1 few TRBJ2-3
CASSLYRGAHYEQYF TGTGCCAGCAGTTTATATCGGGGGGCGCATTACGAGCAGTACTTC NA TRBV12-3/TRBV12-4 few TRBJ2-7
CSVGTSGGLGTDTQYF TGCAGCGTGGGGACTAGCGGGGGACTGGGGACAGATACGCAGTATTTT TRBD2 TRBV29-1 NA TRBJ2-3
CASSQVYGYEQYF TGCGCCAGCAGCCAAGTTTACGGCTACGAGCAGTACTTC NA TRBV4-3 NA TRBJ2-7
CASAARAEQYF TGTGCCAGCGCTGCGCGTGCGGAGCAGTACTTC NA TRBV12-3/TRBV12-4 few TRBJ2-7
CASRATSGGFYEQYF TGTGCCAGCAGGGCTACTAGCGGGGGGTTCTACGAGCAGTACTTC TRBD2 TRBV2 NA TRBJ2-7
CASSLRTGGIRETQYF TGTGCCAGCAGCTTGCGAACGGGGGGCATCCGGGAGACCCAGTACTTC NA TRBV5-4 NA TRBJ2-5
CATRTGGSGANVLTF TGTGCCACCCGGACAGGGGGCTCTGGGGCCAACGTCCTGACTTTC TRBD1 TRBV10-3 few TRBJ2-6
CASSRNPGQGANEQFF TGTGCCAGCAGCCGGAACCCGGGACAGGGGGCAAATGAGCAGTTCTTC TRBD1 TRBV7-3 few TRBJ2-1
CASRPTGEGETQYF TGTGCCAGCAGGCCGACAGGGGAGGGAGAGACCCAGTACTTC NA TRBV6-2/TRBV6-3 NA TRBJ2-5
CSAPGSGKNIQYF TGCAGTGCACCAGGGTCCGGAAAAAACATTCAGTACTTC NA TRBV20-1 NA TRBJ2-4
CASSVIPNLGEQYF TGTGCCAGTAGTGTAATACCTAACCTGGGGGAGCAGTACTTC NA TRBV19 few TRBJ2-7
CASSSGLAGGGELFF TGTGCTAGCAGCTCCGGACTAGCGGGAGGCGGGGAGCTGTTTTTT TRBD2 TRBV7-7 many TRBJ2-2